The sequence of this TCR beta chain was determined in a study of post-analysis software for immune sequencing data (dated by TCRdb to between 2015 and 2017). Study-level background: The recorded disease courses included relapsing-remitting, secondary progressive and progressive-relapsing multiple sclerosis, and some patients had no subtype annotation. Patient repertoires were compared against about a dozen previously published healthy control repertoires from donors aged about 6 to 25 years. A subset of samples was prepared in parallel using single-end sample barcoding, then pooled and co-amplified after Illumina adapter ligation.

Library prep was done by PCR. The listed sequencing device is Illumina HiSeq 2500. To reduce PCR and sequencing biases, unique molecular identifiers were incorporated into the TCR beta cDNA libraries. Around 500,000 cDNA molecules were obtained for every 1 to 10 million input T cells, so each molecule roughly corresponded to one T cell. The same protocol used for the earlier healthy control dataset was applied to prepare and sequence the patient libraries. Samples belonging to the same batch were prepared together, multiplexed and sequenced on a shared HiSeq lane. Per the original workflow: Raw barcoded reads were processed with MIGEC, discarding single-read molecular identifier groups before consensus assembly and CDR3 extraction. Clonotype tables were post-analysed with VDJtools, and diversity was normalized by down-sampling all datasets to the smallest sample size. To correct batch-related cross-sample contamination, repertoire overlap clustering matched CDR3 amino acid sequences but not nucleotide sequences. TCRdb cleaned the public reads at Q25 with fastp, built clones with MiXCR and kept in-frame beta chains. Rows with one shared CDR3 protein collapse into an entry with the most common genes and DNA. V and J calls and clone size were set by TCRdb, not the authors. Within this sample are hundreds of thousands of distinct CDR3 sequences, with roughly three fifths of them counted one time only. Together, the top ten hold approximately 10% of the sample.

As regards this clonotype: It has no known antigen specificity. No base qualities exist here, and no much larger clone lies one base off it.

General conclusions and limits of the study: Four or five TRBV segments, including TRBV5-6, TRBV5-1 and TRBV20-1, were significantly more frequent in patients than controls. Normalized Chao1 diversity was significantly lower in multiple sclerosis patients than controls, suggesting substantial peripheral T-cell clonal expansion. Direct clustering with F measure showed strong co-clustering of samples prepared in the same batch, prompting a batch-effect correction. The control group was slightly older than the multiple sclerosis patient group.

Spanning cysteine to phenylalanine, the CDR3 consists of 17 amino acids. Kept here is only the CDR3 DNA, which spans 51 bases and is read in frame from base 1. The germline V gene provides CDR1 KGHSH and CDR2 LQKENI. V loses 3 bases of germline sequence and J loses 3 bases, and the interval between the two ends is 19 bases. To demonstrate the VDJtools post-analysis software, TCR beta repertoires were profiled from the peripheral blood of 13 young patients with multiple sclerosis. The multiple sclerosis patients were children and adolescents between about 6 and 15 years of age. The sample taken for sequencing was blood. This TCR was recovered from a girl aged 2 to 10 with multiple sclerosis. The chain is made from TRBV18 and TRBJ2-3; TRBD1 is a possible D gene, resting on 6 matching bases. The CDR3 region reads CASSPNGLGHRTDTQYF. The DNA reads TGTGCCAGCTCACCTAATGGACTGGGACACCGGACAGATACGCAGTATTTT.